The rows below give T cell receptor beta chains drawn from one sample of a study of Graves' ophthalmopathy and Graves' hyperthyroidism. TCRdb analysed the multiplex PCR reads with MiXCR anew, one entry per CDR3 protein. The sample consists of about 500,000 distinct CDR3 sequences, 39% of them appearing once. Material for sequencing was peripheral blood or thyroid tissue (not recorded which). The receptors were sampled from an adult man with Graves' hyperthyroidism. Each CDR3 is given with its conserved first and last residue. A D gene is named only where the DNA matches it firmly. Only part of the rows carry a size: once, few, many, or a class if the clone is expanded.

D: NA; J: TRBJ1-2; size: many; V: TRBV7-2; CDR3: CASSPQTGLGYGYTF; DNA: TGTGCCAGCAGCCCCCAGACAGGTTTAGGCTATGGCTACACCTTC
D: TRBD2; J: TRBJ2-7; size: many; V: TRBV20-1; CDR3: CSARRASGHYEQYF; DNA: TGCAGTGCCCGACGGGCTAGCGGTCACTACGAGCAGTACTTC
D: NA; J: TRBJ1-2; size: many; V: TRBV6-1; CDR3: CASSGAGSLGYGYTF; DNA: TGTGCCAGCAGTGGTGCAGGGAGCCTCGGCTATGGCTACACCTTC
D: NA; J: TRBJ1-1; size: few; V: TRBV6-1; CDR3: CASSDVGPVAESFF; DNA: TGTGCCAGCAGTGACGTTGGGCCGGTGGCCGAGTCTTTCTTT
D: NA; J: TRBJ2-6; size: many; V: TRBV6-5; CDR3: CASSYSKVSGANVLTF; DNA: TGTGCCAGCAGTTACTCGAAGGTCTCTGGGGCCAACGTCCTGACTTTC
D: NA; J: TRBJ1-5; size: NA; V: TRBV7-9; CDR3: CASSQTQHF; DNA: TGTGCCAGCAGCCAAACCCAGCATTTT
D: NA; J: TRBJ2-3; size: NA; V: TRBV12-3/TRBV12-4; CDR3: CASRTGTGTQYF; DNA: TGTGCCAGCAGGACAGGGACTGGTACGCAGTATTTT
D: TRBD1; J: TRBJ1-3; size: many; V: TRBV9; CDR3: CASSVGIGTDGNTIYF; DNA: TGTGCCAGCAGCGTGGGGATAGGGACAGACGGAAACACCATATATTTT
D: NA; J: TRBJ2-1; size: NA; V: TRBV19; CDR3: CASSIARGPSGRDEQFF; DNA: TGTGCCAGTAGTATTGCCAGGGGGCCTAGCGGGCGGGATGAGCAGTTCTTC
D: NA; J: TRBJ2-5; size: NA; V: TRBV18; CDR3: CASSPPAGEEETQYF; DNA: TGTGCCAGCTCACCACCGGCAGGGGAGGAAGAGACCCAGTACTTC
D: NA; J: TRBJ1-2; size: few; V: TRBV2; CDR3: CASSKDGNYGYTF; DNA: TGTGCCAGCAGTAAGGACGGTAACTATGGCTACACCTTC
D: NA; J: TRBJ2-3; size: many; V: TRBV29-1; CDR3: CSLKEGSDTQYF; DNA: TGCAGCCTAAAAGAGGGTTCAGATACGCAGTATTTT
D: NA; J: TRBJ1-4; size: many; V: TRBV12-3/TRBV12-4; CDR3: CASSLVQTNEKLFF; DNA: TGTGCCAGCAGTTTAGTGCAGACTAATGAAAAACTGTTTTTT
D: NA; J: TRBJ1-2; size: few; V: TRBV7-8; CDR3: CASSPGRAYGYTF; DNA: TGTGCCAGCAGTCCCGGACGGGCGTATGGCTACACCTTC
D: NA; J: TRBJ2-5; size: many; V: TRBV7-9; CDR3: CASSQSVSETQYF; DNA: TGTGCCAGCAGCCAGAGCGTTTCAGAGACCCAGTACTTC
D: NA; J: TRBJ2-2; size: NA; V: TRBV12-3/TRBV12-4; CDR3: CASSLGVVTNTGELSW; DNA: TGTGCCAGCAGTTTGGGGGTCGTGACGAACACCGGGGAGCTGTCTTGG